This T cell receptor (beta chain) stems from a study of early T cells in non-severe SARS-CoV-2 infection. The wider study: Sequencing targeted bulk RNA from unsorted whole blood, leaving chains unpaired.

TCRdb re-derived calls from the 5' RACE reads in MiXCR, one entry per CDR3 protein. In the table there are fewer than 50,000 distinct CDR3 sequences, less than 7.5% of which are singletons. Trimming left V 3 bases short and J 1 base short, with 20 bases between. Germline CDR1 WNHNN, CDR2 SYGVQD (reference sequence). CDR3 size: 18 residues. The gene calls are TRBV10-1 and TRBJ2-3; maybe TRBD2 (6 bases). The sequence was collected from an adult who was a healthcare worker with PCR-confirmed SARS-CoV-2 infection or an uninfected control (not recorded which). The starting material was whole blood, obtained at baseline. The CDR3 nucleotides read TGCGCCAGCAGTGAATATCCTCGGGGGTTCGGGGGCACAGATACGCAGTATTTT. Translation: CASSEYPRGFGGTDTQYF.